This entry lists 27 T cell receptor beta chains sequenced from one sample in a study of CD4 T cell repertoires in COVID-19 (dated by TCRdb to the early 2020s). The sample's time point label is to be understood as: sample from a COVID-19-recovered individual after infection. The method behind the library was the immunoSEQ multiplex PCR assay. TCRdb stores this immuneACCESS table with in-frame sequences only. Part of the clones is absent; in the studies checked, under half of the shortfall reflects unresolved V genes, and no reason is known for the rest. The sample table contains fewer than 100,000 clones; only one count was recorded for 83% of them. Roughly 0.58% of the sample is in the top ten clones. This sample comprised CD4+ T cells from peripheral blood, obtained after recovery from COVID-19. Every receptor here comes from a human donor who had COVID-19.

In this sample, this clone turned up a few times. The DNA for the CDR3 is TGTGCCAGCAGCTTCCGGGACAGGCCGAATAGCAATCAGCCCCAGCATTTT. This gives the protein CASSFRDRPNSNQPQHF. This chain links TRBV5-6 with TRBJ1-5, with 8 bases lining up with TRBD1. CDR3 length: 17 amino acids. The V gene's germline CDR1 is SGHDT and CDR2 YYEEEE. V dropped 2 bases and J dropped 0; count of bases not matched to a gene: 7.

This clone was seen once. CDR3 sequence reads: CASSPRGGAGNTIYF. The CDR3 coding sequence is TGTGCCAGCAGCCCCCGCGGGGGGGCTGGAAACACCATATATTTT. This chain links TRBV3-1 (or the pseudogene TRBV3-2) with TRBJ1-3; D perhaps matches TRBD1 (5 bases). The CDR3 contains 15 residues. Germline CDR1 and CDR2: LGHDT and YNNKEL (reference sequence). Trimming cost V 4 bases and J 2 bases, with 12 bases left between them.

The chain recombines TRBV19 with TRBJ1-1; 9 nucleotides match TRBD1. V lost 5 bases and J lost 6; bases outside the gene matches: 13. CDR1 is LNHDA, CDR2 SQIVND, per germline (reference sequence). CDR3 length: 16 residues. The CDR3 DNA is TGTGCCAGTAGTGTCTTACCGGGACAGGGATTTTCTGAAGCTTTCTTT. It codes for CASSVLPGQGFSEAFF.

V usage is TRBV7-8 and J usage is TRBJ1-4, with D uncertain. V lost 5 bases to trimming and J lost 8 bases, with 6 bases between them. The length of the CDR3 is 11 residues. The germline gives CDR1 SGHVS, CDR2 FQNEAQ. The CDR3: CASSVGEKLFF. The CDR3 coding sequence is TGTGCCAGCAGCGTGGGCGAAAAACTGTTTTTT.

V and J are TRBV12-3 or TRBV12-4 and TRBJ1-1; 8 positions match TRBD1. The junction had 3 bases not matched to a gene; V was cut back by 3 bases and J by 6 bases. This CDR3 has 13 residues. CDR3 loop: CASSLSGGSEAFF. For the CDR3, the DNA is TGTGCCAGCAGTTTGTCAGGGGGCTCTGAAGCTTTCTTT.

The J gene is TRBJ2-3, the V gene TRBV11-3; 10 bases map to TRBD2. J lost 1 base, V lost 5 bases, and 0 bases had no gene match. CDR1 is SGHNT, CDR2 YENEEA, per germline. CDR3 length: 14 residues. The CDR3 reads CASSGTSGTDTQYF. CDR3 sequence (DNA): TGTGCCAGCAGCGGGACTAGCGGCACAGATACGCAGTATTTT.

This clone was seen a single time. V is TRBV9 and J is TRBJ2-5; 7 bases are a match to TRBD2. Losses at the gene ends were 2 bases for V and 1 base for J; bases not matched to a gene: 2. This CDR3 is 14 amino acids long. CDR1 SGDLS and CDR2 YYNGEE come from the germline V gene. The CDR3 bases are TGTGCCAGCAGCGTGGGGGGGAGCCAAGAGACCCAGTACTTC. Amino acids: CASSVGGSQETQYF.

The chain has TRBV29-1 and TRBJ2-7, with TRBD1 as a possible D gene (6 bases). Trimming took off 5 bases at V and 4 bases at J, with 21 bases between the two ends. The germline CDR1 and CDR2 sequences are SQVTM and ANQGSEA. The CDR3 has 15 amino acids. CDR3 loop: CSVYPGQDILYEQYF. DNA of the CDR3: TGCAGCGTTTATCCGGGACAAGATATTTTGTACGAGCAGTACTTC.

V gene TRBV25-1 combines with J gene TRBJ2-3; D gene unclear. The germline V gene encodes CDR1 MGHDK and CDR2 SYGVNS. V was clipped by 6 bases and J by 6 bases, with 7 bases between them. The length of the CDR3 is 11 residues. The CDR3 is CASRVGDTQYF. Written as DNA, the CDR3 is TGTGCCAGCAGAGTCGGGGATACGCAGTATTTT.

CDR3 nucleotides: TGTGCCAGCAGCCAGGATTTTAGCGGGAGGGCGAACACCGGGGAGCTGTTTTTT. It translates to CASSQDFSGRANTGELFF. The chain is built from TRBV3-1 (or the pseudogene TRBV3-2) and TRBJ2-2, with 11 bases identical to TRBD2. Germline CDR1 LGHDT, CDR2 YNNKEL (reference sequence). This CDR3 has 18 amino acids. Losses at the gene ends were 3 bases for V and 0 bases for J; bases not matched to a gene: 6.

The genes are TRBV3-1 (or the pseudogene TRBV3-2) and TRBJ1-4, with D hard to call. CDR3 length equals 12 residues. The ends were cut back, 9 bases at V and 6 bases at J, with 11 bases in the middle. Germline V gives CDR1 LGHDT, CDR2 YNNKEL (reference sequence). For the CDR3, the DNA is TGTGCCAGTACGGGAGATCATGAAAAACTGTTTTTT. Protein product: CASTGDHEKLFF.

CDR3 in DNA: TGTGCCAGCAGCCCCCCAGGGGAGGCAGTCTTCTTCTTC. This translates into CASSPPGEAVFFF. The rearrangement uses TRBV7-9 and TRBJ2-1, with D perhaps given as TRBD1 or TRBD2 (6 bases each). Germline V gene lookup returns CDR1 SEHNR and CDR2 FQNEAQ (reference sequence). Trimming cost V 5 bases and J 16 bases, with 21 bases left between them. This CDR3 comprises 13 residues.

The chain joins TRBV6-5 to TRBJ2-7, with 9 bases matching TRBD2. The trim removed 6 bases at V and 4 bases at J, leaving 10 bases unmatched. Germline CDR1 is MNHEY and CDR2 is SVGAGI. This CDR3 is built from 15 residues. Here the CDR3 reads CASSPLSGRRYEQYF. Written as DNA, the CDR3 is TGTGCCAGCAGCCCCTTGAGCGGGAGGAGGTACGAGCAGTACTTC.

The V gene is TRBV2, the J gene TRBJ1-6, with 8 nucleotides matching TRBD1. The CDR3 has 15 residues. The germline CDR1 and CDR2 sequences are SNHLY and FYNNEI. Trimming removed 6 bases from V and 6 bases from J; junction bases left unmatched: 7. CDR3 region: CASRTDRGANSPLHF. As DNA, the CDR3 is TGTGCCAGCAGAACAGACAGGGGAGCTAATTCACCCCTCCACTTT.

The chain recombines TRBV6-5 with TRBJ2-1; D might be TRBD1 (6 bases). This CDR3 has 15 amino acids. Germline CDR1 is MNHEY and CDR2 is SVGAGI. With 5 bases removed from V and 5 bases from J, the gap between germline ends came to 16 bases. CDR3 loop: CASSPRDKGNNEQFF. The CDR3 DNA is TGTGCCAGCAGTCCCCGGGACAAGGGGAACAATGAGCAGTTCTTC.

This chain uses TRBV19 with TRBJ2-7; no firm D call. The CDR3 contains 18 residues. V was cut by 5 bases and J by 0 bases, with 23 bases left in between. Germline CDR1 and CDR2: LNHDA and SQIVND (reference sequence). In DNA, the CDR3 is TGTGCCAGTAGTCGCCTTAGTGCGGACCCAACGGGCTCCTACGAGCAGTACTTC. Its translation: CASSRLSADPTGSYEQYF.

This clone occurred once. The rearrangement joins TRBV13 to TRBJ1-1; possible D gene TRBD1, 6 bases. The germline V gene encodes CDR1 PRHDT and CDR2 FYEKMQ (reference sequence). CDR3 length equals 14 residues. The V gene lost 4 bases and the J gene lost 5 bases, with 14 bases spanning the gap. CDR3 sequence: CASSSKRGETEAFF. CDR3 bases: TGTGCCAGCAGCTCTAAGAGGGGGGAAACTGAAGCTTTCTTT.

The CDR3 DNA follows: TGTGCCATCAGTGGACCCCCCGGGACTAGCTCCTACAATGAGCAGTTCTTC. Translation gives CAISGPPGTSSYNEQFF. The chain recombines TRBV10-3 with TRBJ2-1; TRBD2 agrees at 8 bases. V shed 4 bases, J shed 0 bases, and the junction held 8 bases outside the gene matches. The germline CDR1 and CDR2 sequences are ENHRY and SYGVKD. The CDR3 sequence is 17 residues long.

The chain couples TRBV6-5 to TRBJ1-1, with D tentatively TRBD1 (6 bases). V lost 5 bases to trimming and J lost 4 bases, with 14 bases between them. Germline CDR1 MNHEY, CDR2 SVGAGI. The CDR3 has 14 residues. The CDR3 coding sequence is TGTGCCAGCAGTACGTTAGACAGGCGCACTGAAGCTTTCTTT. Its protein product is CASSTLDRRTEAFF.

The V call is TRBV18, the J call TRBJ1-1, with 8 nucleotides matching TRBD1. Losses at the gene ends were 2 bases for V and 3 bases for J; bases not matched to a gene: 5. Germline assignment: CDR1 KGHSH and CDR2 LQKENI. The CDR3 runs 15 residues. The CDR3 nucleotides are TGTGCCAGCTCACCATCCCAGGGGGCTTACACTGAAGCTTTCTTT. Protein sequence: CASSPSQGAYTEAFF. Together with reference TRBV18 and TRBJ1-1, the CDR3 gives the full variable domain: NAGVMQNPRHLVRRRGQEARLRCSPMKGHSHVYWYRQLPEEGLKFMVYLQKENIIDESGMPKERFSAEFPKEGPSILRIQQVVRGDSAAYFCASSPSQGAYTEAFFGQGTRLTVV.

The J gene is TRBJ2-3, the V gene TRBV7-2; D not resolved. Between the trimmed V and J ends, which lost 5 bases and 6 bases, there was a span of 9 bases. The germline V gene encodes CDR1 SGHTA and CDR2 FQGNSA. The CDR3 covers 12 residues. The CDR3 loop reads CASSLYQDTQYF. Written as DNA, the CDR3 is TGTGCCAGCAGCCTCTATCAGGATACGCAGTATTTT.

The V gene is TRBV11-2, the J gene TRBJ2-5; no clear D. The CDR3 totals 11 residues. The V end lost 4 bases, the J end lost 2 bases, and 2 bases lay between the germline ends. Germline V CDR1 and CDR2: SGHAT, FQNNGV. The CDR3: CASSSQETQYF. The CDR3 DNA reads TGTGCCAGCAGCTCTCAAGAGACCCAGTACTTC. Supplemented by reference TRBV11-2 and TRBJ2-5, the full variable domain reads EAGVAQSPRYKIIEKRQSVAFWCNPISGHATLYWYQQILGQGPKLLIQFQNNGVVDDSQLPKDRFSAERLKGVDSTLKIQPAKLEDSAVYLCASSSQETQYFGPGTRLLVL.

This chain connects TRBV12-3 or TRBV12-4 to TRBJ2-1; D perhaps matches TRBD1 (7 bases). V dropped 5 bases and J dropped 6 bases, with 11 bases sitting between them. This CDR3 is built from 13 residues. The CDR3 spells CASSPGGGNEQFF. CDR3 nucleotide sequence: TGTGCCAGCAGTCCAGGGGGAGGCAATGAGCAGTTCTTC.

The rearrangement links TRBV5-1 to TRBJ2-3, with a weak D call TRBD2 (5 bases). The CDR3 totals 15 residues. From germline, CDR1 is SGHRS and CDR2 YFSETQ. V was pared by 3 bases and J by 0 bases, with 11 bases between. The CDR3 protein is CASSSLAFSTDTQYF. The CDR3 region has the DNA TGCGCCAGCAGCTCCCTAGCCTTTAGCACAGATACGCAGTATTTT.

The chain couples TRBV5-1 to TRBJ2-3, with 7 bases fitting TRBD2. The V and J ends lost 3 bases and 1 base, in that order; junction bases with no gene match: 8. The CDR3 length is 16 residues. CDR1 is SGHRS and CDR2 is YFSETQ in the germline V gene. The CDR3 bases are TGCGCCAGCAGCTCTACCGGGGCGGGGGGCACAGATACGCAGTATTTT. Translation gives CASSSTGAGGTDTQYF. Full variable domain (remainder filled in from reference TRBV5-1 and TRBJ2-3): KAGVTQTPRYLIKTRGQQVTLSCSPISGHRSVSWYQQTPGQGLQFLFEYFSETQRNKGNFPGRFSGRQFSNSRSEMNVSTLELGDSALYLCASSSTGAGGTDTQYFGPGTRLTVL.

Only a few counts were recorded for this clone. V gene TRBV5-1 combines with J gene TRBJ2-7; D is unresolved. Germline-derived CDR1 and CDR2 are SGHRS and YFSETQ. Trimming removed 4 bases from V and 3 bases from J, with 11 bases in between. The CDR3 totals 13 residues. CDR3 bases: TGCGCCAGCAGCACCCGGACGGGCTACGAGCAGTACTTC. Translated: CASSTRTGYEQYF.

The chain employs TRBV28 and TRBJ2-7; D is unclear. The CDR3 has 13 residues. V was clipped by 4 bases and J by 6 bases, with 13 bases between them. In germline, CDR1 is MDHEN, CDR2 SYDVKM. This chain's CDR3 is CASSSPTIREQYF. CDR3 nucleotide sequence: TGTGCCAGCAGTTCCCCTACAATCCGCGAGCAGTACTTC.